Each of the 9 T cell receptor beta chains below was sequenced from the same sample in a study of blood T cells in healthy people across ages. Using a J-beta primer mix together with a sample-barcoded 5' primer, a second PCR was run for roughly 6 to 12 cycles. In TCRdb, the 5' RACE reads were re-called with MiXCR into one record per CDR3 protein. Here the sample spans over 950,000 distinct CDR3 sequences, roughly two fifths being singletons. The specimen was blood. The receptor set was obtained from a man younger than 35 in good health.

About this clonotype itself: At one end the junction does not follow the germline gene, possibly because of a read error. This chain uses TRBV10-3 with TRBJ2-1, with TRBD1 matching over 9 bases. CDR3 length: 16 amino acids. The germline V gene has CDR1 ENHRY and CDR2 SYGVKD. The CDR3 sequence is CAISPRTGENLNELFF. The CDR3 DNA sequence: TGTGCCATCAGCCCGAGGACAGGGGAAAACCTAAATGAGCTGTTCTTC.

This clonotype came up a few times. V usage is TRBV6-2 or TRBV6-3 and J usage is TRBJ2-1, with TRBD2 matching 11 bases. V was clipped by 6 bases and J by 0 bases; unmatched bases: 1. Germline CDR1 MNHEY, CDR2 SVGEGT. The CDR3 is 15 amino acids. CDR3 DNA: TGTGCCAGCAGGACTAGCGGGGCCTCCTACAATGAGCAGTTCTTC. Protein: CASRTSGASYNEQFF.

This clonotype appeared a few times. The rearrangement joins TRBV4-3 to TRBJ2-7; perhaps D is TRBD1 or TRBD2 (6 bases each). V was cut by 2 bases and J by 2 bases, with 13 bases left in between. Germline V gene lookup returns CDR1 LGHNA and CDR2 YSLEER. There are 15 residues in the CDR3. The CDR3 bases are TGCGCCAGCAGCCAACGAAAGGGGGGAACCTACGAGCAGTACTTC. It specifies CASSQRKGGTYEQYF.

V and J are TRBV20-1 and TRBJ2-2; D is possibly TRBD2 (6 bases). The CDR3 totals 13 residues. Germline V gene sequence: CDR1 DFQATT, CDR2 SNEGSKA (reference sequence). Trimming shortened V by 3 bases and J by 5 bases, and 10 bases separated the two germline ends. The CDR3 coding sequence is TGCAGTGCTAGCCATGGGGGGACCGGGGAGCTGTTTTTT. It yields the protein CSASHGGTGELFF.

The DNA for the CDR3 is TGTGCCAGCAGACGGGACACCAGGGGAAGGCAGTACTTC. Its protein is CASRRDTRGRQYF. The V call is TRBV12-3 or TRBV12-4, the J call TRBJ2-7; TRBD1 is a possible D gene (6 bases). V lost 6 bases, J lost 9 bases, and 18 bases lay in between. CDR3 length: 13 residues.

This clonotype turned up a few times. The chain has TRBV20-1 and TRBJ1-5; 8 nucleotides agree with TRBD1. The germline V gene encodes CDR1 DFQATT and CDR2 SNEGSKA (reference sequence). The J segment lost 0 bases and the V segment lost 6 bases, leaving 4 bases of the junction unmatched. The CDR3 is 14 amino acids. The CDR3 bases are TGCAGTGCCGACAGGGGAATTAGCAATCAGCCCCAGCATTTT. This codes for CSADRGISNQPQHF.

V is TRBV5-6 and J is TRBJ2-3, with 7 bases matching TRBD2. CDR3 length: 14 amino acids. The J segment lost 4 bases and the V segment lost 4 bases, leaving 6 bases of the junction unmatched. Germline values: CDR1 SGHDT, CDR2 YYEEEE. The CDR3 coding sequence is TGTGCCAGCAGCCACCGGACTAGGTCAGATACGCAGTATTTT. Translation gives CASSHRTRSDTQYF.

This clonotype was detected only a few times. The chain carries TRBV29-1 and TRBJ1-1; D is undetermined. Trimming shortened V by 0 bases and J by 3 bases, and 8 bases separated the two germline ends. The CDR3 covers 13 residues. Germline loops: CDR1 SQVTM, CDR2 ANQGSEA. The CDR3 DNA reads as TGCAGCGTTGAAGATACTTGGGACACTGAAGCTTTCTTT. Protein: CSVEDTWDTEAFF.

The J gene is TRBJ2-6, the V gene TRBV5-5, with D possibly TRBD2 on 5 matching bases. Germline CDR1 SGHKS, CDR2 YYEKEE (reference sequence). This CDR3 region has 19 residues. V was cut by 0 bases and J by 1 base, with 17 bases left in between. CDR3 nucleotide sequence: TGTGCCAGCAGCTTGGCGGTTGGCAGACTACGTTCTGGGGCCAACGTCCTGACTTTC. This sequence encodes CASSLAVGRLRSGANVLTF.